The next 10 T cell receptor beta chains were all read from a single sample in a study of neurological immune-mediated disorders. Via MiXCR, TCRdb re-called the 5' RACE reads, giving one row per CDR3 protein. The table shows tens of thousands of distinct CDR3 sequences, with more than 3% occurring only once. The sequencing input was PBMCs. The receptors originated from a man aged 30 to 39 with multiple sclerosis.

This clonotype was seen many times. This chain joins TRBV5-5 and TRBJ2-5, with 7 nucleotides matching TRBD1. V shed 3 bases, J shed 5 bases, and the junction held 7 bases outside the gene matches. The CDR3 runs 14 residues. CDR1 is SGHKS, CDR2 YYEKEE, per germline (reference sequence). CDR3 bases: TGTGCCAGCAGCTCTCAGGGGGTTGGCGAGACCCAGTACTTC. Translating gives CASSSQGVGETQYF.

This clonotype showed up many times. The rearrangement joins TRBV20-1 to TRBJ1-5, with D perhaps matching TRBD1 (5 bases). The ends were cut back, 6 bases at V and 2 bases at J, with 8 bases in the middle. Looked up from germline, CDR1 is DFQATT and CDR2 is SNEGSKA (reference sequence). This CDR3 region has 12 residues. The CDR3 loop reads CSARDGNQPQHF. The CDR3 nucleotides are TGCAGTGCCCGGGACGGCAATCAGCCCCAGCATTTT.

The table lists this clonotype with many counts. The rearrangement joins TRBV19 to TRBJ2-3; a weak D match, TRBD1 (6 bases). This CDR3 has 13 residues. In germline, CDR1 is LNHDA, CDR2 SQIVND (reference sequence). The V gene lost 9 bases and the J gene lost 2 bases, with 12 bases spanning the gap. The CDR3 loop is CASSTGYTDTQYF. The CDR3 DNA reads TGTGCCAGCTCGACAGGTTACACAGATACGCAGTATTTT.

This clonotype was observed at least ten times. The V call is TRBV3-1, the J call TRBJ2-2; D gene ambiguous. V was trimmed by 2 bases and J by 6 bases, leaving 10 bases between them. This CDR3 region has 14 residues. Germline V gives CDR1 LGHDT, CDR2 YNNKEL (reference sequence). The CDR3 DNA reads TGTGCCAGCAGCCAATGGACGCACTCCGGGGAGCTGTTTTTT. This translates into CASSQWTHSGELFF.

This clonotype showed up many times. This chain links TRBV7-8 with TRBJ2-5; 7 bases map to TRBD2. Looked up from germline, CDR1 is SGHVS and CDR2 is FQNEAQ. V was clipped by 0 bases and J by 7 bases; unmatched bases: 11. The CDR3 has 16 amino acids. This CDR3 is CASSLALLAAFRTQYF. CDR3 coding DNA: TGTGCCAGCAGCTTAGCCCTCCTAGCGGCCTTCAGGACCCAGTACTTC.

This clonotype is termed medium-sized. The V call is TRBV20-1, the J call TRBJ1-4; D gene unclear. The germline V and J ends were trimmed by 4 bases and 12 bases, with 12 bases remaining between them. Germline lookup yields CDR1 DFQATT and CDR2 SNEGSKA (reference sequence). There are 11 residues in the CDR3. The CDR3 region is CSATRAEQLFF. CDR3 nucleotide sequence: TGCAGTGCTACTAGGGCAGAACAACTGTTTTTT.

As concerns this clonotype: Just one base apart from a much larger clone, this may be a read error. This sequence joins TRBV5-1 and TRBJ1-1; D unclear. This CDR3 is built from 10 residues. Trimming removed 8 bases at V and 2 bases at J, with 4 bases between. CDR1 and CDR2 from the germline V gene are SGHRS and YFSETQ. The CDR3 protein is CARRNTEAFF. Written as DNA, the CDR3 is TGCGCCAGAAGAAACACTGAAGCTTTCTTT.

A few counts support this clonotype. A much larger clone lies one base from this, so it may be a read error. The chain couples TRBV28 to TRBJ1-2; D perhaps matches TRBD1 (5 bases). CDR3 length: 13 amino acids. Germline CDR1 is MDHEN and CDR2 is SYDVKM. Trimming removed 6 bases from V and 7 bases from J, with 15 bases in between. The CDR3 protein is CASRPERGGGYTF. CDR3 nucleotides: TGTGCCAGCAGACCCGAAAGGGGAGGTGGCTACACCTTC.

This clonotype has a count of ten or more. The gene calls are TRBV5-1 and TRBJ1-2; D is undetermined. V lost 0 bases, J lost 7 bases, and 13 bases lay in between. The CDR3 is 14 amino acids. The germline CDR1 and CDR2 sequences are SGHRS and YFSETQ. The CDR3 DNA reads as TGCGCCAGCAGCTTGGACAGCATGAGTGGTGGCTACACCTTC. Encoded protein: CASSLDSMSGGYTF.

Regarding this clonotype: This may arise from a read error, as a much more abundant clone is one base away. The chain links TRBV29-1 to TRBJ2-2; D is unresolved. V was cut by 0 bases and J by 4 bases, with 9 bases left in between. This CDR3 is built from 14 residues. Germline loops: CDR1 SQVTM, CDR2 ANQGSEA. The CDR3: CSVEEGKGTGELFF. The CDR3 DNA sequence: TGCAGCGTTGAAGAGGGGAAAGGCACCGGGGAGCTGTTTTTT.